The rows below give T cell receptor beta chains drawn from one sample of a study of cytomegalovirus exposure and HLA in healthy donors. Some clones are missing from TCRdb's copy, which holds only in-frame ones; the method was immunoSEQ multiplex PCR. In the table there are fewer than 85,000 clones, around 76% of which are singletons. Sequencing was carried out using PBMCs. The receptors here all came from a man aged 18 to 29 in good health and CMV-seropositive. The CDR3 runs from the conserved cysteine through the conserved F or W. Fields, in order: J gene, clone size, D gene, V gene, CDR3 DNA, CDR3 protein. D genes are given only for firm matches. Rows give clone size only sometimes, using once, few, many, or a class for an expanded clone.

TRBJ2-7,.,.,TRBV6-5,TGTGCCAGCAGTTACTCGAACAGGGCCTCCTACGAGCAGTACTTC,CASSYSNRASYEQYF
TRBJ1-1,.,.,TRBV7-9,TGTGCCAGCAGCTTAGTGGGGGGTGCGAACACTGAAGCTTTCTTT,CASSLVGGANTEAFF
TRBJ2-1,.,TRBD1,TRBV7-2,TGTGCCGGCAGCCCCGTGGGTCGACAGGGCGGGTTCTTC,CAGSPVGRQGGFF
TRBJ2-2,.,.,TRBV7-2,TGTGCCAGCAGAAGGACTACGAGATCCGGGGAGCTGTTTTTT,CASRRTTRSGELFF
TRBJ1-4,.,.,TRBV7-9,TGTGCCAGCAGCTTAGATTCCGGGAGATCTAATGAAAAACTGTTTTTT,CASSLDSGRSNEKLFF
TRBJ2-5,.,TRBD2,TRBV10-3,TGTGCCATCAGTACCGGGACTAGCGGACAAGAGACCCAGTACTTC,CAISTGTSGQETQYF
TRBJ1-2,.,.,TRBV4-1,TGCGCCAGCAGCCAGAAGACAGGCGCCTTCGGTGGCTACACCTTC,CASSQKTGAFGGYTF
TRBJ2-7,once,TRBD2,TRBV5-1,TGCGCCAGCAGCTCCGGTTTAGCGGGAGGGAACCACGAGCAGTACTTC,CASSSGLAGGNHEQYF
TRBJ2-5,once,.,TRBV7-2,TGTGCCAGCAGTTTTAGAGCCCACCAAGAGACCCAGTACTTC,CASSFRAHQETQYF
TRBJ2-7,.,.,TRBV6-1,TGTGCCAGCAGTGAGTACAGGAACAACTACGAGCAGTACTTC,CASSEYRNNYEQYF
TRBJ1-2,.,.,TRBV21-1,TGTGCCAGCGCAAGCAGCAGGGGGACAGTCCCAGGCTACACCTTC,CASASSRGTVPGYTF
TRBJ2-6,.,.,TRBV9,TGTGCCAGCAGCGTCAACTCTGGGGCCAACGTCCTGACTTTC,CASSVNSGANVLTF
TRBJ1-2,.,TRBD1,TRBV29-1,TGCAGCGTTGAGAACAGGGGTATCGATGGCTACACCTTC,CSVENRGIDGYTF
TRBJ1-5,.,.,TRBV15,TGTGCCACCAGCTTACAGGCAAATCAGCCCCAGCATTTT,CATSLQANQPQHF
TRBJ2-3,once,.,TRBV19,TGTGCCAGTATGAGCTTCACAGATACGCAGTATTTT,CASMSFTDTQYF
TRBJ2-5,.,.,TRBV18,TGTGCCAGCTCACCACCGTCCTACCAAGAGACCCAGTACTTC,CASSPPSYQETQYF
TRBJ2-1,.,.,TRBV11-1,TGTGCCAGCAGCTTACGAACGGGACTTGAGCAGTTCTTC,CASSLRTGLEQFF
TRBJ2-2,.,.,TRBV15,TGTGCCACCAGCAGTCAACAGGGAATCGGGGAGCTGTTTTTT,CATSSQQGIGELFF
TRBJ1-2,.,.,TRBV28,TGTGCCAGCAGTTTACAGGAATATGGCTACACCTTC,CASSLQEYGYTF
TRBJ2-1,.,TRBD2,TRBV7-3,TGTGCCAGCAGGTCTAGCGGGCACAATGAGCAGTTCTTC,CASRSSGHNEQFF
TRBJ2-1,.,.,TRBV10-2,TGCGCCAGCAGTGAGCGGGGACACTCCTTATACAATGAGCAGTTCTTC,CASSERGHSLYNEQFF
TRBJ2-7,.,TRBD1,TRBV19,TGTGCCACTGGGACAGGGGCCTACGAGCAGTACTTC,CATGTGAYEQYF
TRBJ2-1,few,TRBD2,TRBV28,TGTGCCAGCCGGGGGGGGTGGAATGAGCAGTTCTTC,CASRGGWNEQFF
TRBJ1-3,.,TRBD1,TRBV7-9,TGTGCCAGCAGCCCATGGACAGGGTCTGGAAACACCATATATTTT,CASSPWTGSGNTIYF
TRBJ1-2,.,.,TRBV29-1,TGCAGCGTTGACTCCGTTCGGGGGGGGCGCGGCTACACCTTC,CSVDSVRGGRGYTF
TRBJ2-5,.,.,TRBV7-8,TGTGCCAGCAGCTTAATTAGACAGCTACTCCAAGAGACCCAGTACTTC,CASSLIRQLLQETQYF
TRBJ1-5,.,TRBD1,TRBV27,TGTGCCAGCAGTCACAGGGGGCCCGATCAGCCCCAGCATTTT,CASSHRGPDQPQHF
TRBJ1-2,.,.,TRBV7-2,TGTGCCAGCAGCACGCGGGACGGAGCCTATGGCTACACCTTC,CASSTRDGAYGYTF